This T cell receptor (beta chain) originates from a study of blood T cell repertoires in COVID-19. The wider study: Both acute and convalescent COVID-19 samples were obtained from the United States, Italy and Spain. T cells, B-cell-depleted T cells, or PBMCs supplied cDNA or gDNA.

Trimming took 5 bases from V and 5 from J; bases not matched to a gene: 11. Per the germline V gene, CDR1 is SEHNR and CDR2 is FQNEAQ (reference sequence). The CDR3 contains 16 residues. As originally analysed: Quantification of nucleated cells was approximated via reference gene primer amplification. TCRdb's copy holds only in-frame clones and misses some; the assay was immunoSEQ multiplex PCR. Clonal size and the V and J genes are those of that table, whereas D and trimming came from the DNA. This sample has about 240,000 clones, with roughly 86% found just once. V and J are TRBV7-9 and TRBJ2-1; 8 bases agree with TRBD2. The sequence derives from a woman younger than 45 with acute or convalescent COVID-19. The material sequenced was peripheral blood. The CDR3 sequence: CASSPLAGSFHNEQFF. In DNA form, the CDR3 reads TGTGCCAGCAGCCCCTTAGCGGGAAGTTTCCACAATGAGCAGTTCTTC.